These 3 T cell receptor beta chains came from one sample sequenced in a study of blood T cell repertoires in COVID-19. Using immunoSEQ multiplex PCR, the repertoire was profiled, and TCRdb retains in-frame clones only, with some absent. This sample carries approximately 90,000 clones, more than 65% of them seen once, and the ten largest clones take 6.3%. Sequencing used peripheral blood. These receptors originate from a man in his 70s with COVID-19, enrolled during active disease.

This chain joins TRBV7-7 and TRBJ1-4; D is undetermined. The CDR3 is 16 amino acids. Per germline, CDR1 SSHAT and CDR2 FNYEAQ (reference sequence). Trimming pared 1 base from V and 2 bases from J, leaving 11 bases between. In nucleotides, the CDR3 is TGTGCCAGCAGCTTAGGCACTCACGGGACTAATGAAAAACTGTTTTTT. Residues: CASSLGTHGTNEKLFF. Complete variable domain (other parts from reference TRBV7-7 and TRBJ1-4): GAGVSQSPRYKVTKRGQDVTLRCDPISSHATLYWYQQALGQGPEFLTYFNYEAQPDKSGLPSDRFSAERPEGSISTLTIQRTEQRDSAMYRCASSLGTHGTNEKLFFGSGTQLSVL.

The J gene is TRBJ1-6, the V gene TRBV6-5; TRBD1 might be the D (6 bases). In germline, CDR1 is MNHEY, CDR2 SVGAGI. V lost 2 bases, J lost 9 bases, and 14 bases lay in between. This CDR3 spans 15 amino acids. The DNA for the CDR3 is TGTGCCAGCAGTTACCAACAGGGATCGGGTTCACCCCTCCACTTT. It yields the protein CASSYQQGSGSPLHF.

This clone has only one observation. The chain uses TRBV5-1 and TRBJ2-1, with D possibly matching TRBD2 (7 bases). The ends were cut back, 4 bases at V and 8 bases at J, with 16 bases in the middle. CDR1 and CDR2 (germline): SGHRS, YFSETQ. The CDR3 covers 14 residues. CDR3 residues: CASSQRGGHDEQFF. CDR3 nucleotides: TGCGCCAGCAGCCAGAGGGGGGGTCACGATGAGCAGTTCTTC.